This record covers a single T cell receptor (beta chain). In terms of origin and age, donors were healthy Caucasian individuals from Russia aged 6 to 90. Trimming pared 4 bases from V and 1 base from J, leaving 14 bases between. Germline CDR1 SEHNR, CDR2 FQNEAQ (reference sequence). The CDR3 totals 15 residues. This sample stems from a study of blood T cells in healthy people across ages. Sample-barcoded 5' priming and a J-beta primer mix drove a second PCR of roughly 7 to 11 cycles. TCRdb ran MiXCR on the 5' RACE reads and lists one entry per CDR3 protein. The data show around 1.5 million distinct CDR3 sequences, with 45% to 70% seen just once and over 6.5% held by the top ten.

This TCR was recovered from a man between 18 and 35 years old in good health. Sequencing was done on a sample of blood. J is TRBJ2-7 and V is TRBV7-9; D is ambiguous. The CDR3 DNA reads TGTGCCAGCAGCTATGTCAATCAGGAGTCCTACGAGCAGTACTTC. As protein: CASSYVNQESYEQYF.